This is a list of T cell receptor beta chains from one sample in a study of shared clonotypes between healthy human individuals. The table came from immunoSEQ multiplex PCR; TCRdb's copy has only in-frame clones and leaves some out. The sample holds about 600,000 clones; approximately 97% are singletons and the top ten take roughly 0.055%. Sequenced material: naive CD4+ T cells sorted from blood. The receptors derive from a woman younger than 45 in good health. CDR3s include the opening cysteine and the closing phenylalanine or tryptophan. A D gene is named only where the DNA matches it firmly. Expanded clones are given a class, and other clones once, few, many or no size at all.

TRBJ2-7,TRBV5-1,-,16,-,TGCGCCAGCAGCTTGGCATTAGGACTTTCCTCCTACGAGCAGTACTTC,CASSLALGLSSYEQYF
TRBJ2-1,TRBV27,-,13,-,TGTGCCAGCCGAACCGGGGACTACAATGAGCAGTTCTTC,CASRTGDYNEQFF
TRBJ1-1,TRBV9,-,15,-,TGTGCCAGCAGCGTAGCTACGGGTACATCAGTTTCAGCTTTCTTT,CASSVATGTSVSAFF
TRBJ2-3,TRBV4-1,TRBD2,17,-,TGCGCCAGCAGCCAACAAAGACTAGCGGTCCGTGGAGATACGCAGTATTTT,CASSQQRLAVRGDTQYF
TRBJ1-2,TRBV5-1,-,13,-,TGCGCCAGCAGCTGGGGGGATATCTATGGCTACACCTTC,CASSWGDIYGYTF
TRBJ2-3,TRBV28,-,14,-,TGTGCCAGCAGTTTAATCGGCAGCACAGATACGCAGTATTTT,CASSLIGSTDTQYF
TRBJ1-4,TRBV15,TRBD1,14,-,TGTGCCACCAGCAAAGGACAGGGGAATGAAAAACTGTTTTTT,CATSKGQGNEKLFF
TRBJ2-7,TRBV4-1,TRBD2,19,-,TGCGCCAGCAGCCAAAGATTGTGGACTAGCGGGAGGACTACATACGAGCAGTACTTC,CASSQRLWTSGRTTYEQYF
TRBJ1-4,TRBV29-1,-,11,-,TGCAGCGTTGGCCAGGGGGAAAAACTGTTTTTT,CSVGQGEKLFF
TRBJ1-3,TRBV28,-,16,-,TGTGCCAGCAGTTTGGGGTCAGTGGTAGCTGGAAACACCATATATTTT,CASSLGSVVAGNTIYF
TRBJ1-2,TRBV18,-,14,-,TGTGCCAGCTCAAGACAGGCCCCCAACTATGGCTACACCTTC,CASSRQAPNYGYTF
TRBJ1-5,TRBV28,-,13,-,TGTGCCAGCTGGGCATTTAGCAATCAGCCCCAGCATTTT,CASWAFSNQPQHF
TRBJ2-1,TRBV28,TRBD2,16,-,TGTGCCAGCAGCGGGACTAGCGGGAGGGCCTACAATGAGCAGTTCTTC,CASSGTSGRAYNEQFF
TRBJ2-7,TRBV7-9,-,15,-,TGTGCCAGCAGCCCCCAGGGCCCGCTTAATTACGAGCAGTACTTC,CASSPQGPLNYEQYF
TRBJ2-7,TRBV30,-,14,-,TGTGCCTGGAGTGCCTCCAGGAAAAGCTACGAGCAGTACTTC,CAWSASRKSYEQYF
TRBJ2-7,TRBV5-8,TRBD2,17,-,TGTGCCAGCAGCCAGACCGGGACTAGCGGGCCTCATTACGAGCAGTACTTC,CASSQTGTSGPHYEQYF
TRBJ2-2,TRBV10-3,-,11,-,TGTGCCGCGTCGGACACCGGGGAGCTGTTTTTT,CAASDTGELFF
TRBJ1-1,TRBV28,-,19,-,TGTGCCAGCAGTTTATTTCTAAGAGTCACAGGGCCCATGAACACTGAAGCTTTCTTT,CASSLFLRVTGPMNTEAFF
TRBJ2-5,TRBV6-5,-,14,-,TGTGCCAGCAGTCCCCGGAGGGGTCAAGAGACCCAGTACTTC,CASSPRRGQETQYF
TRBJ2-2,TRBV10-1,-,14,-,TGCGCCAGCAGTGAGTCGATGGCGTCCGGGGAGCTGTTTTTT,CASSESMASGELFF
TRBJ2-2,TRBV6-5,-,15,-,TGTGCCAGCAGAGGAGCAATCCTCGCTGCCGGGGAGCTGTTTTTT,CASRGAILAAGELFF
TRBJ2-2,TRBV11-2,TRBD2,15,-,TGTGCCAGCAGGGGGACTAGCGTTAACACCGGGGAGCTGTTTTTT,CASRGTSVNTGELFF
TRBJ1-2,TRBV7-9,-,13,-,TGTGCCAGCAGCGAGGGACGGAACTATGGCTACACCTTC,CASSEGRNYGYTF
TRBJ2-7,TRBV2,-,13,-,TGTGCCAGCAAAACAGTTTATCACTACGAGCAGTACTTC,CASKTVYHYEQYF
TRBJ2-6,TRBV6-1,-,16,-,TGTGCCAGCAGTGAATTAGGGGGCTCTGGGGCCAACGTCCTGACTTTC,CASSELGGSGANVLTF
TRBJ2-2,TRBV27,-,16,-,TGTGCCAGCAGTTTATCCGACTATTGGGACACCGGGGAGCTGTTTTTT,CASSLSDYWDTGELFF
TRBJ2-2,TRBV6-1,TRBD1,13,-,TGTGCCAGCAGGGAGCAGGGGGCCGGGGAGCTGTTTTTT,CASREQGAGELFF
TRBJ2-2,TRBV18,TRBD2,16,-,TGTGCCAGCTCACCTTGGACTAGCGGGAGTGGCGGGGAGCTGTTTTTT,CASSPWTSGSGGELFF
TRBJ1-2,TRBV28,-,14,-,TGTGCCAGCAGTTCCGGGACGGCTAACTATGGCTACACCTTC,CASSSGTANYGYTF
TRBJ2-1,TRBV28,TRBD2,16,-,TGTGCCAGCAGTCCCCAGACTAGCGGGAAGTACAATGAGCAGTTCTTC,CASSPQTSGKYNEQFF
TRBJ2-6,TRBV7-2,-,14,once,TGTGCCAGCAGCTCAGAGAACGGGGCCAACGTCCTGACTTTC,CASSSENGANVLTF
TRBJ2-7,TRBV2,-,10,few,TGTGCCAGCAGTGATTACGAGCAGTACTTC,CASSDYEQYF
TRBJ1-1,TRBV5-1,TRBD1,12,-,TGCGCCAGCAGCCCGCCCGAGGGGGCAGCTTTCTTT,CASSPPEGAAFF